This entry is about one T cell receptor (beta chain). Seattle participants joined during active infection and were tracked over time. The data derive from a study of blood T cell repertoires in COVID-19. The overall study: In each case, the material was cDNA or gDNA derived from T cells, B-cell-depleted T cells, or PBMCs.

Sequencing was performed with immunoSEQ multiplex PCR; in TCRdb, only in-frame clones are kept and a portion is missing. Of about 200,000 clones listed, nearly 90% are singletons. The CDR3 runs to 16 residues. The germline V gene encodes CDR1 MNHEY and CDR2 SVGEGT. The V and J ends lost 5 bases and 5 bases, in that order; junction bases with no gene match: 13. What was sequenced was peripheral blood. This chain connects TRBV6-2 or TRBV6-3 to TRBJ1-2, with TRBD1 identical over 8 bases. The receptor was isolated from a man between 50 and 59 years old with COVID-19, enrolled during active disease. The CDR3 DNA follows: TGTGCCAGCAGTCCCATCCAGGGGGCTTCTAGATATGGCTACACCTTC. Its translation is CASSPIQGASRYGYTF.